A selection of T cell receptor beta chains follows, all from one sample in a study of cytomegalovirus exposure and HLA in healthy donors. Libraries were prepared by immunoSEQ multiplex PCR; TCRdb keeps only in-frame clonotypes and omits some of them. The sample has tens of thousands of clones, roughly nine tenths seen once. The sequenced sample consisted of PBMCs. The receptors shown here come from a woman in her 30s in good health and CMV-seronegative. The CDR3 runs from the conserved cysteine through the conserved F or W. The order of the fields is J gene, V gene, CDR3 length, clone size, D gene, CDR3 DNA, CDR3 protein. The D gene is left open where the match is weak. Only part of the rows carry a size: once, few, many, or a class if the clone is expanded.

j_gene: TRBJ2-2
v_gene: TRBV5-4
len: 18
abundance: .
d_gene: TRBD2
CDR3nt: TGTGCCAGCAGCTCCACCTCAGGCGGGAGGGTAGACACCGGGGAGCTGTTTTTT
CDR3aa: CASSSTSGGRVDTGELFF

j_gene: TRBJ1-4
v_gene: TRBV5-8
len: 18
abundance: .
d_gene: TRBD1
CDR3nt: TGTGCCAGCAGCCGGCGGGACAGGAGAGGTAGACCTAATGAAAAACTGTTTTTT
CDR3aa: CASSRRDRRGRPNEKLFF

j_gene: TRBJ2-2
v_gene: TRBV5-1
len: 16
abundance: .
d_gene: .
CDR3nt: TGCGCCAGCAGCTCCGGACTCCCCAAGAACACCGGGGAGCTGTTTTTT
CDR3aa: CASSSGLPKNTGELFF

j_gene: TRBJ2-7
v_gene: TRBV5-5
len: 14
abundance: .
d_gene: .
CDR3nt: TGTGCCAGCAGCTTGTCGGGCGGGACGAGAGAGCAGTACTTC
CDR3aa: CASSLSGGTREQYF

j_gene: TRBJ1-3
v_gene: TRBV7-2
len: 13
abundance: few
d_gene: .
CDR3nt: TGTGCCAGCAGCTTAGGCAGGGTGAACACCATATATTTT
CDR3aa: CASSLGRVNTIYF

j_gene: TRBJ1-3
v_gene: TRBV9
len: 14
abundance: .
d_gene: TRBD1
CDR3nt: TGTGCCAGCAGCCAAACAGGGGACGGAAACACCATATATTTT
CDR3aa: CASSQTGDGNTIYF

j_gene: TRBJ1-1
v_gene: TRBV5-8
len: 13
abundance: .
d_gene: .
CDR3nt: TGTGCCAGCAGCTCCCTAGTGGGTGCTGAAGCTTTCTTT
CDR3aa: CASSSLVGAEAFF

j_gene: TRBJ1-2
v_gene: TRBV28
len: 14
abundance: .
d_gene: TRBD1
CDR3nt: TGTGCCAGCAGCAGCGACAGGGCTGGGTATGGCTACACCTTC
CDR3aa: CASSSDRAGYGYTF

j_gene: TRBJ1-3
v_gene: TRBV15
len: 14
abundance: .
d_gene: .
CDR3nt: TGTGCCACCACCCAGGGTCACTCTGGAAACACCATATATTTT
CDR3aa: CATTQGHSGNTIYF

j_gene: TRBJ2-2
v_gene: TRBV5-1
len: 18
abundance: .
d_gene: TRBD2
CDR3nt: TGCGCCAGCAGCTTGGACCTAGCGGGAGTACCAGGTACCGGGGAGCTGTTTTTT
CDR3aa: CASSLDLAGVPGTGELFF

j_gene: TRBJ2-5
v_gene: TRBV25-1
len: 16
abundance: .
d_gene: TRBD2
CDR3nt: TGTGCCAGCAGTGAACCGGGACTAGCGAGCCAAGAGACCCAGTACTTC
CDR3aa: CASSEPGLASQETQYF

j_gene: TRBJ1-2
v_gene: TRBV18
len: 16
abundance: .
d_gene: TRBD1
CDR3nt: TGTGCCAGCTCACCCGCCGGGACAGATTTCGACTATGGCTACACCTTC
CDR3aa: CASSPAGTDFDYGYTF

j_gene: TRBJ1-2
v_gene: TRBV7-2
len: 15
abundance: .
d_gene: TRBD1
CDR3nt: TGTGCCAGCAGCTTAGAGGGGACAGTCAACTATGGCTACACCTTC
CDR3aa: CASSLEGTVNYGYTF

j_gene: TRBJ1-1
v_gene: TRBV9
len: 16
abundance: .
d_gene: TRBD1
CDR3nt: TGTGCCAGCAGTGGACAGGGGACCTGGGAGAACACTGAAGCTTTCTTT
CDR3aa: CASSGQGTWENTEAFF

j_gene: TRBJ1-2
v_gene: TRBV19
len: 15
abundance: .
d_gene: .
CDR3nt: TGTGCCAGTAGTATTGACAGGAATTTGGACTATGGCTACACCTTC
CDR3aa: CASSIDRNLDYGYTF

j_gene: TRBJ2-7
v_gene: TRBV4-2
len: 16
abundance: .
d_gene: .
CDR3nt: TGTGCCAGCAGCCAATATGACGACGTGGGGCTCCGGGAGCAGTACTTC
CDR3aa: CASSQYDDVGLREQYF

j_gene: TRBJ2-3
v_gene: TRBV6-1
len: 18
abundance: .
d_gene: TRBD2
CDR3nt: TGTGCCAGCAGTGTGTCGGGGAGGGAATGGTTTTTCACAGATACGCAGTATTTT
CDR3aa: CASSVSGREWFFTDTQYF

j_gene: TRBJ2-2
v_gene: TRBV29-1
len: 15
abundance: .
d_gene: TRBD2
CDR3nt: TGCAGCGTCGAACTAGCGGGAGTCGGGGCCGGGGAGCTGTTTTTT
CDR3aa: CSVELAGVGAGELFF

j_gene: TRBJ2-1
v_gene: TRBV5-1
len: 16
abundance: .
d_gene: TRBD1
CDR3nt: TGCGCCAGCAGCTTGGCAGGACAGGCGTCCTACAATGAGCAGTTCTTC
CDR3aa: CASSLAGQASYNEQFF

j_gene: TRBJ2-1
v_gene: TRBV19
len: 15
abundance: once
d_gene: .
CDR3nt: TGTGCCAGTAGTTTTGAGGGCCTGGTTAACAATGAGCAGTTCTTC
CDR3aa: CASSFEGLVNNEQFF

j_gene: TRBJ2-7
v_gene: TRBV10-1
len: 16
abundance: .
d_gene: TRBD2
CDR3nt: TGCGCCAGCAGTAACACGGGAGGGGGGTCTACCTACGAGCAGTACTTC
CDR3aa: CASSNTGGGSTYEQYF

j_gene: TRBJ1-4
v_gene: TRBV7-9
len: 14
abundance: once
d_gene: .
CDR3nt: TGTGCCAGCGCGGAGATCTCAACTAATGAAAAACTGTTTTTT
CDR3aa: CASAEISTNEKLFF

j_gene: TRBJ2-1
v_gene: TRBV19
len: 15
abundance: .
d_gene: .
CDR3nt: TGTGCCAGTACTTCGCTCGGGAACCGAGACAATGAGCAGTTCTTC
CDR3aa: CASTSLGNRDNEQFF

j_gene: TRBJ1-1
v_gene: TRBV19
len: 14
abundance: .
d_gene: .
CDR3nt: TGTGCCAGTAGTAAAATAACCGGGGAGCCTGAAGCTTTCTTT
CDR3aa: CASSKITGEPEAFF

j_gene: TRBJ2-3
v_gene: TRBV10-3
len: 14
abundance: .
d_gene: TRBD2
CDR3nt: TGTGCCATCCGGAGGGGACTAGACACAGATACGCAGTATTTT
CDR3aa: CAIRRGLDTDTQYF

j_gene: TRBJ2-7
v_gene: TRBV6-5
len: 14
abundance: few
d_gene: .
CDR3nt: TGTGCCAGCAGTTACGGACTTTCTATTTACGAGCAGTACTTC
CDR3aa: CASSYGLSIYEQYF

j_gene: TRBJ2-1
v_gene: TRBV7-6
len: 16
abundance: .
d_gene: TRBD2
CDR3nt: TGTGCCAGCAGCTTAGATCCGGGACTAGCGGGAAGGGAGCAGTTCTTC
CDR3aa: CASSLDPGLAGREQFF

j_gene: TRBJ2-7
v_gene: TRBV7-3
len: 15
abundance: .
d_gene: TRBD2
CDR3nt: TGTGCCAGCAGCTTACTGGCGGGAGGTTCCTACGAGCAGTACTTC
CDR3aa: CASSLLAGGSYEQYF

j_gene: TRBJ1-2
v_gene: TRBV12-5
len: 14
abundance: .
d_gene: TRBD1
CDR3nt: TGTGCTAGTGGTTTGGGTCCAGGGGGGTATGGCTACACCTTC
CDR3aa: CASGLGPGGYGYTF